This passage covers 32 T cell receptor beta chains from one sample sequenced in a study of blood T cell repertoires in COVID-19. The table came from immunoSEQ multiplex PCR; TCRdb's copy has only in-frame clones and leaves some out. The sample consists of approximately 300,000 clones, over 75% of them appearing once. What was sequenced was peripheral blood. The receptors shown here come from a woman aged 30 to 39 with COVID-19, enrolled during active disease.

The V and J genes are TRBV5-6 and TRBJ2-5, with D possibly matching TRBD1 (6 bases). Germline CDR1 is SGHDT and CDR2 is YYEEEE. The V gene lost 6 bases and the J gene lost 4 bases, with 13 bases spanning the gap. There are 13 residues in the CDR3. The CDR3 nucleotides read TGTGCCAGCATAATTACAGGGACAGAGACCCAGTACTTC. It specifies CASIITGTETQYF.

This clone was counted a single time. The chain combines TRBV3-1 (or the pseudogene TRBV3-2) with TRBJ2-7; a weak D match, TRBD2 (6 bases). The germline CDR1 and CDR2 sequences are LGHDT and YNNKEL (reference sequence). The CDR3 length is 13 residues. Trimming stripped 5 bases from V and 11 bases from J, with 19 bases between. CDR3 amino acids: CASSNDGTSFKYF. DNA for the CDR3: TGTGCCAGCAGCAACGACGGTACTAGCTTTAAGTACTTC.

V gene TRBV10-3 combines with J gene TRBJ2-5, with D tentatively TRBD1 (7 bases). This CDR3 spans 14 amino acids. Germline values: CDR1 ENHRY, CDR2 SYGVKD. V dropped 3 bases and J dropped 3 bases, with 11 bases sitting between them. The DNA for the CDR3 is TGTGCCATCAGTGACAGGGGGGAGGAAGAGACCCAGTACTTC. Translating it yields CAISDRGEEETQYF.

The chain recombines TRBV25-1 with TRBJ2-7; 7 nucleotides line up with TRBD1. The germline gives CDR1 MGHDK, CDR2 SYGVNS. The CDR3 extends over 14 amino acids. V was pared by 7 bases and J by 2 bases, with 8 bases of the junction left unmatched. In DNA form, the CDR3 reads TGTGCCAGCACCGACAGGGCCCCGACCTACGAGCAGTACTTC. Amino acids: CASTDRAPTYEQYF.

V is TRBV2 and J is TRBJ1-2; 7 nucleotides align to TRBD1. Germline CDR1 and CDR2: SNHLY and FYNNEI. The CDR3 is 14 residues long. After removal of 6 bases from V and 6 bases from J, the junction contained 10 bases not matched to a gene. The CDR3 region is CASSSTGTENGYTF. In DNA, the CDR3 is TGTGCCAGCAGCTCGACCGGGACAGAGAATGGCTACACCTTC.

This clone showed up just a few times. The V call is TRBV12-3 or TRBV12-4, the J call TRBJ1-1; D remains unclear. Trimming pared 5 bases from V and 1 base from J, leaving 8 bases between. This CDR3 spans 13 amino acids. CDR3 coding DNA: TGTGCCAGCAGTCCCGACAAGAACACTGAAGCTTTCTTT. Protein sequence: CASSPDKNTEAFF.

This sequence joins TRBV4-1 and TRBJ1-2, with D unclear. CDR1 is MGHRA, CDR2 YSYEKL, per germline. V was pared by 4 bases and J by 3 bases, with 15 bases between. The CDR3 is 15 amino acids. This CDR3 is CASSRTHSSYYGYTF. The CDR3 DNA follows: TGCGCCAGCAGCCGTACGCACAGCTCCTACTATGGCTACACCTTC.

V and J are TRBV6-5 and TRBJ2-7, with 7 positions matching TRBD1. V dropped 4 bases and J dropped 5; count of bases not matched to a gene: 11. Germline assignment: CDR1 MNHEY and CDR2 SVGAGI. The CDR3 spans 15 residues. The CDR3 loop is CASSFTGDLQNEQYF. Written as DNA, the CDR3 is TGTGCCAGCAGTTTCACAGGGGACCTCCAGAACGAGCAGTACTTC.

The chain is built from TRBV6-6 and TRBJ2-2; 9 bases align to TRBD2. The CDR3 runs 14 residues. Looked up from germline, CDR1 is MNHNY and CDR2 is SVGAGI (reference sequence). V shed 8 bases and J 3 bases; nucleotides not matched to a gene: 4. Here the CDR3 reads CASLVAGDTGELFF. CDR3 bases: TGTGCCAGCTTGGTAGCGGGAGACACCGGGGAGCTGTTTTTT.

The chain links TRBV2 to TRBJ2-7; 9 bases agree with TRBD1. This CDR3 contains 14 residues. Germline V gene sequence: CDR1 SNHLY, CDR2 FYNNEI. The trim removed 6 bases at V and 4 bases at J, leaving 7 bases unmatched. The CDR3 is CASSVRDREYEQYF. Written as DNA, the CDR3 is TGTGCCAGCAGCGTTAGGGACAGGGAATACGAGCAGTACTTC. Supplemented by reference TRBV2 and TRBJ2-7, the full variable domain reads EPEVTQTPSHQVTQMGQEVILRCVPISNHLYFYWYRQILGQKVEFLVSFYNNEISEKSEIFDDQFSVERPDGSNFTLKIRSTKLEDSAMYFCASSVRDREYEQYFGPGTRLTVT.

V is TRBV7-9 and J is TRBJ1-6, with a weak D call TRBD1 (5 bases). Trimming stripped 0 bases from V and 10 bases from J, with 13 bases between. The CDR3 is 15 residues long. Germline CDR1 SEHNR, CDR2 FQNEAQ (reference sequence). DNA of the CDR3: TGTGCCAGCAGCTTAGCCGCAGGGAAGGGGTCACCCCTCCACTTT. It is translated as CASSLAAGKGSPLHF.

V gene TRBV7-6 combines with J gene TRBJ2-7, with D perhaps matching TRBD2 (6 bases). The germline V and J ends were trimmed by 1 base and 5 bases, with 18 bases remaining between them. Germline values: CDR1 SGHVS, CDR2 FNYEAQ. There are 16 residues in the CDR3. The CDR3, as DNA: TGTGCCAGCAGCTTAGAACGGGGGTACGGTGGCGACGAGCAGTACTTC. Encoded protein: CASSLERGYGGDEQYF.

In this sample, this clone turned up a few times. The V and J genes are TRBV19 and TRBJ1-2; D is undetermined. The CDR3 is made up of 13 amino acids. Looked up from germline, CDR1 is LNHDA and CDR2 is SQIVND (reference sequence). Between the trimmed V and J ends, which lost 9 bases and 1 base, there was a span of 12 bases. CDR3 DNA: TGTGCCAGCCGCAACACAGTTAACTATGGCTACACCTTC. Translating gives CASRNTVNYGYTF.

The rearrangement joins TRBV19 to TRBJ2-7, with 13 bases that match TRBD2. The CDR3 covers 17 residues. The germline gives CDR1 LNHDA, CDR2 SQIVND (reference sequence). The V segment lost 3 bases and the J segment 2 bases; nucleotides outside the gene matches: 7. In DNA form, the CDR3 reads TGTGCCAGTAGTATCGGGACTAGCGGGGTCTTCCCCTACGAGCAGTACTTC. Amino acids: CASSIGTSGVFPYEQYF.

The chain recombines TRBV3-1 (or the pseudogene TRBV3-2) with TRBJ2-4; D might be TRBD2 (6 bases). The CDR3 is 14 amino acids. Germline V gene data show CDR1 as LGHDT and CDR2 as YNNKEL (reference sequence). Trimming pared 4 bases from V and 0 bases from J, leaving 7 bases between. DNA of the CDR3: TGTGCCAGCAGCCTCGGGGGAGCCAAAAACATTCAGTACTTC. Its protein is CASSLGGAKNIQYF.

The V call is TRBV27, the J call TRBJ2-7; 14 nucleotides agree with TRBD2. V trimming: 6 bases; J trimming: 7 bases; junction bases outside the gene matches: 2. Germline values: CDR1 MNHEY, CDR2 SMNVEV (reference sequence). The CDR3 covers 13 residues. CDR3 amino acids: CASRTSGRGEQYF. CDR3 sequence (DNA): TGTGCCAGCAGGACTAGCGGGAGGGGGGAGCAGTACTTC.

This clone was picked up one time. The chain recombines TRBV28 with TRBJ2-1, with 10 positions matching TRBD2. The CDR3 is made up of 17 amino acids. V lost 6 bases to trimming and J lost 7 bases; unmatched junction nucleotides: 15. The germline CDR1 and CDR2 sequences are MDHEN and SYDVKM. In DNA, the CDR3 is TGTGCCAGCAGCATTAGCGGCAGCGGGAGGGCCTGGAATGAGCAGTTCTTC. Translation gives CASSISGSGRAWNEQFF.

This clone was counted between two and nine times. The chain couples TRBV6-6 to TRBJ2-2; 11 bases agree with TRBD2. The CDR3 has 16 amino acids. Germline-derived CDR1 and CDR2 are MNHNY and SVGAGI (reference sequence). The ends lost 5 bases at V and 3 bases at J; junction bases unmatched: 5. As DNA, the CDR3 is TGTGCCAGCAGTCATCCGGGACTAGCGGACACCGGGGAGCTGTTTTTT. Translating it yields CASSHPGLADTGELFF.

Here the CDR3 reads CASSSLLRDSVGEQFF. In DNA, the CDR3 is TGTGCCAGCAGTTCCCTCCTCCGGGATAGTGTAGGTGAGCAGTTCTTC. The chain couples TRBV28 to TRBJ2-1, with D possibly TRBD2 on 5 matching bases. Germline loops: CDR1 MDHEN, CDR2 SYDVKM. Trimming shortened V by 4 bases and J by 9 bases, and 22 bases separated the two germline ends. This CDR3 has 16 amino acids.

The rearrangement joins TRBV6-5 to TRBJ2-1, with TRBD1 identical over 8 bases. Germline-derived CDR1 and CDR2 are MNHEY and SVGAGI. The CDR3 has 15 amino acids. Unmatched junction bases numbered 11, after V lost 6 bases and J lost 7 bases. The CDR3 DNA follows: TGTGCCAGCAGCCGGACAGGGAAGAGTACGAATGAGCAGTTCTTC. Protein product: CASSRTGKSTNEQFF.

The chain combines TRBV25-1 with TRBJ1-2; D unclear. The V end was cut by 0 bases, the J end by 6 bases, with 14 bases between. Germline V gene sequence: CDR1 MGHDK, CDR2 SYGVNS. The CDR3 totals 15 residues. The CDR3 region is CASSEYMAEKNGYTF. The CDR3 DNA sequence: TGTGCCAGCAGTGAATACATGGCAGAAAAGAATGGCTACACCTTC.

The CDR3 coding sequence is TGTGCCACCAGCAGACAGGGGGACATGAACACTGAAGCTTTCTTT. Its protein is CATSRQGDMNTEAFF. The genes are TRBV15 and TRBJ1-1, with 7 bases identical to TRBD1. The CDR3 consists of 15 residues. V lost 2 bases to trimming and J lost 0 bases; unmatched junction nucleotides: 3. Germline V gene lookup returns CDR1 LNHNV and CDR2 YYDKDF (reference sequence).

Here the CDR3 reads CAWSVESPGTSGTGELFF. The CDR3 nucleotides read TGTGCCTGGAGTGTAGAGTCCCCCGGGACTAGCGGCACCGGGGAGCTGTTTTTT. The rearrangement uses TRBV30 and TRBJ2-2, with 11 bases matching TRBD2. CDR3 length: 18 amino acids. Germline V gene data show CDR1 as GTSNPN and CDR2 as SVGIG (reference sequence). The V and J ends lost 0 bases and 4 bases, in that order; junction bases with no gene match: 10. The complete variable domain, with remaining parts taken from reference TRBV30 and TRBJ2-2, reads SQTIHQWPATLVQPVGSPLSLECTVEGTSNPNLYWYRQAAGRGLQLLFYSVGIGQISSEVPQNLSASRPQDRQFILSSKKLLLSDSGFYLCAWSVESPGTSGTGELFFGEGSRLTVL.

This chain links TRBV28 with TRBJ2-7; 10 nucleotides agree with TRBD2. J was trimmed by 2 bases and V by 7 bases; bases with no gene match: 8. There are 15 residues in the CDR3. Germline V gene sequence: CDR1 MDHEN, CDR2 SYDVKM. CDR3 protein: CASNPSGRWAYEQYF. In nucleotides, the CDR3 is TGTGCCAGCAACCCTAGCGGGAGATGGGCCTACGAGCAGTACTTC.

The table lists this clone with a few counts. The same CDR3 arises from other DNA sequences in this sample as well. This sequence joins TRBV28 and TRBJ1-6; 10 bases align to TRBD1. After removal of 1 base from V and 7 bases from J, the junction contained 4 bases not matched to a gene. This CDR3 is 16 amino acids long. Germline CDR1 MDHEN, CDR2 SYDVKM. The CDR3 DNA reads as TGTGCCAGCAGTTTATACTCGGGACAGGGGAATTCACCCCTCCACTTT. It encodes CASSLYSGQGNSPLHF.

The CDR3 DNA follows: TGTGCCTGGAGTAGGACAGAAGAGACCCAGTACTTC. This translates into CAWSRTEETQYF. The chain combines TRBV30 with TRBJ2-5; D is possibly TRBD1 (6 bases). Germline-derived CDR1 and CDR2 are GTSNPN and SVGIG (reference sequence). This CDR3 has 12 residues. V was clipped by 2 bases and J by 3 bases, with 7 bases between them. Drawing the rest from reference TRBV30 and TRBJ2-5, the complete variable domain is SQTIHQWPATLVQPVGSPLSLECTVEGTSNPNLYWYRQAAGRGLQLLFYSVGIGQISSEVPQNLSASRPQDRQFILSSKKLLLSDSGFYLCAWSRTEETQYFGPGTRLLVL.

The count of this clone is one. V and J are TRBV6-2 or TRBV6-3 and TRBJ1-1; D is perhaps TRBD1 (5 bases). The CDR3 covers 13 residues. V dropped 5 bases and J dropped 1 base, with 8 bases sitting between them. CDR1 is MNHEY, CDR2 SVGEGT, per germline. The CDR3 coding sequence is TGTGCCAGCAGTCGACAGCAGAACACTGAAGCTTTCTTT. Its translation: CASSRQQNTEAFF.

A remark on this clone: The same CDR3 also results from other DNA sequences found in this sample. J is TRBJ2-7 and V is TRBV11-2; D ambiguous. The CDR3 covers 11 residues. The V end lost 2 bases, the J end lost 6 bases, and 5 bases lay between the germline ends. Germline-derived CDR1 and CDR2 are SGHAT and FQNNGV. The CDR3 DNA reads TGTGCCAGCAGCTTATCTTTCGAGCAGTACTTC. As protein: CASSLSFEQYF.

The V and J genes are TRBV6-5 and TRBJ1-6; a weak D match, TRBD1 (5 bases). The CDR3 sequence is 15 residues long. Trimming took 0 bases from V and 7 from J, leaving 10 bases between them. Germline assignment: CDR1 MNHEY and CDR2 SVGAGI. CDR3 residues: CASSYSMGGNSPLHF. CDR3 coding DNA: TGTGCCAGCAGTTACTCGATGGGGGGGAATTCACCCCTCCACTTT.

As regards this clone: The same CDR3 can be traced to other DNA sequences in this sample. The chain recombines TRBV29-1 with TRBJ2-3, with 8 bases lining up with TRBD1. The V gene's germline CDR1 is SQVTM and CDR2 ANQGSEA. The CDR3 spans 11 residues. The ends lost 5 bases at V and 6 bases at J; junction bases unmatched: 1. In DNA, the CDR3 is TGCAGCGTTCGACAGGGGGATACGCAGTATTTT. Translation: CSVRQGDTQYF.

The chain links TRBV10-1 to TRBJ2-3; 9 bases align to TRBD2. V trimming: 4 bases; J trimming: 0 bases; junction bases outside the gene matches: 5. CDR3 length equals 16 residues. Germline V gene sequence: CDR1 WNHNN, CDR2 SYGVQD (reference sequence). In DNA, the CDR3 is TGCGCCAGCAGTGGCGGGAGGGCCCGAAGCACAGATACGCAGTATTTT. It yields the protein CASSGGRARSTDTQYF.

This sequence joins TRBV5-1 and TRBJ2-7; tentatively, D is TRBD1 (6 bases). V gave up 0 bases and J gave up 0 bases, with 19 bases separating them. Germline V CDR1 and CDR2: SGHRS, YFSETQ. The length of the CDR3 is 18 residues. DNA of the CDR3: TGCGCCAGCAGCTTGGGACTCCACGCCGGGACAAGCTCCTACGAGCAGTACTTC. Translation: CASSLGLHAGTSSYEQYF.